These T cell receptor beta chains were read from a single sample in a study of shared clonotypes between healthy human individuals. Here immunoSEQ multiplex PCR was the method, and the copy in TCRdb shows in-frame clones only, minus some. In the table there are approximately 1.5 million clones, 98% of which are singletons. Sequenced sample: naive CD4+ T cells sorted from blood. These receptors were taken from a man aged 25-40 years in good health. CDR3s include the opening cysteine and the closing phenylalanine or tryptophan.

v_call: TRBV28
j_call: TRBJ2-5
cdr3_aa: CASSDLQETQYF

v_call: TRBV11-2
j_call: TRBJ2-2
cdr3_aa: CASSLLSTGELFF

v_call: TRBV10-3
j_call: TRBJ1-5
cdr3_aa: CAISESGQSNQPQHF

v_call: TRBV7-9
j_call: TRBJ2-2
cdr3_aa: CASSDSGRGVGELFF

v_call: TRBV6-5
j_call: TRBJ2-7
cdr3_aa: CASTLRGGGAEQYF

v_call: TRBV5-1
j_call: TRBJ1-2
cdr3_aa: CASSSGGDRNYGYTF

v_call: TRBV18
j_call: TRBJ2-3
cdr3_aa: CASSPGDTQYF

v_call: TRBV6-5
j_call: TRBJ2-1
cdr3_aa: CASSYGRANEQFF

v_call: TRBV11-3
j_call: TRBJ1-2
cdr3_aa: CASRLRSQVAGGYTF

v_call: TRBV11-2
j_call: TRBJ1-2
cdr3_aa: CASSLGFDGYTF

v_call: TRBV30
j_call: TRBJ2-7
cdr3_aa: CAWSPGGEQYF

v_call: TRBV19
j_call: TRBJ2-3
cdr3_aa: CASSTAGRGTDTQYF

v_call: TRBV7-9
j_call: TRBJ2-7
cdr3_aa: CASTRGVAHEQYF

v_call: TRBV11-3
j_call: TRBJ2-2
cdr3_aa: CASSYGTGAAGRDTGELFF

v_call: TRBV28
j_call: TRBJ1-3
cdr3_aa: CATSLGNTIYF

v_call: TRBV5-8
j_call: TRBJ1-2
cdr3_aa: CASYSGAGYTF

v_call: TRBV6-1
j_call: TRBJ1-2
cdr3_aa: CASSEANTRGYGYTF

v_call: TRBV5-4
j_call: TRBJ2-5
cdr3_aa: CASSLVGRSGLETQYF

v_call: TRBV5-1
j_call: TRBJ1-1
cdr3_aa: CASSLNGDTEAFF

v_call: TRBV18
j_call: TRBJ2-7
cdr3_aa: CASSPLAGRGAYEQYF

v_call: TRBV5-8
j_call: TRBJ1-5
cdr3_aa: CASSLGDRVGQPQHF

v_call: TRBV29-1
j_call: TRBJ2-7
cdr3_aa: CSVAGRQSYEQYF

v_call: TRBV28
j_call: TRBJ2-7
cdr3_aa: CASSPRLAVNYEQYF

v_call: TRBV7-2
j_call: TRBJ2-7
cdr3_aa: CASSPRLSPNGYYEQYF

v_call: TRBV5-4
j_call: TRBJ2-2
cdr3_aa: CASSLGQAELFF

v_call: TRBV7-9
j_call: TRBJ2-1
cdr3_aa: CASTALAGYNEQFF

v_call: TRBV27
j_call: TRBJ1-1
cdr3_aa: CASSLGGLNTEAFF

v_call: TRBV7-2
j_call: TRBJ2-7
cdr3_aa: CASSIRTGGGEQYF

v_call: TRBV21-1
j_call: TRBJ2-1
cdr3_aa: CASRRSGRNYNEQFF

v_call: TRBV5-8
j_call: TRBJ2-7
cdr3_aa: CASSLAVGGDHEQYF

v_call: TRBV21-1
j_call: TRBJ2-1
cdr3_aa: CASSKAGSRAGEVGEQFF

v_call: TRBV19
j_call: TRBJ1-5
cdr3_aa: CASSIGSGVGQPQHF

v_call: TRBV4-3
j_call: TRBJ2-3
cdr3_aa: CASSRDRPDTQYF

v_call: TRBV20-1
j_call: TRBJ2-3
cdr3_aa: CSAIDFGVF

v_call: TRBV19
j_call: TRBJ2-5
cdr3_aa: CASSIGEGKTQYF

v_call: TRBV6-1
j_call: TRBJ2-5
cdr3_aa: CASSEGQQKETQYF

v_call: TRBV28
j_call: TRBJ1-2
cdr3_aa: CASTRPSSYGYTF

v_call: TRBV2
j_call: TRBJ1-5
cdr3_aa: CASSPDTSNQPQHF

v_call: TRBV11-2
j_call: TRBJ2-7
cdr3_aa: CASSSRQGAKLTYEQYF

v_call: TRBV5-4
j_call: TRBJ2-7
cdr3_aa: CASSSGTEAWGRTYEQYF

v_call: TRBV6-6
j_call: TRBJ2-1
cdr3_aa: CASSKTGDGYNEQFF

v_call: TRBV28
j_call: TRBJ2-7
cdr3_aa: CASTTPRRGATEQYF

v_call: TRBV5-1
j_call: TRBJ2-1
cdr3_aa: CASSSPASRLNLLYSYNEQFF

v_call: TRBV29-1
j_call: TRBJ2-7
cdr3_aa: CSVETSGTYEQYF

v_call: TRBV29-1
j_call: TRBJ2-7
cdr3_aa: CSVYGGGYEQYF

v_call: TRBV5-6
j_call: TRBJ2-7
cdr3_aa: CASGSRRDRIYEQYF

v_call: TRBV7-3
j_call: TRBJ2-1
cdr3_aa: CASSLIWDEQFF

v_call: TRBV4-1
j_call: TRBJ2-1
cdr3_aa: CASSLASGRIDEQFF

v_call: TRBV5-1
j_call: TRBJ2-2
cdr3_aa: CASSLAGLAGGVSNTGELFF

v_call: TRBV11-3
j_call: TRBJ2-3
cdr3_aa: CASSLGQGAGDTQYF

v_call: TRBV6-1
j_call: TRBJ2-3
cdr3_aa: CASRRSNTQYF

v_call: TRBV20-1
j_call: TRBJ1-1
cdr3_aa: CSARLTTEAFF

v_call: TRBV6-1
j_call: TRBJ2-3
cdr3_aa: CASSVGTRSADTQYF